These 17 T cell receptor beta chains share one sample of origin, sequenced in a study of shared clonotypes between healthy human individuals (dated by TCRdb to between 2020 and 2021). For the CD8 naive samples, CD45RO-negative cells were positively selected for CCR7, yielding a CD45RA+CCR7+ population from which TemRA cells were excluded. The method was the immunoSEQ multiplex PCR assay. TCRdb took over this immuneACCESS table, retaining in-frame rearrangements with V and J assigned. Such tables are incomplete; in checked studies, under half of the missing clones stem from an unresolved V gene, and the remainder is unexplained. The sample yields under 1 million clones; approximately 97% were counted once. Jointly, the top ten make up over 0.2% of the sample. The sequenced material came from naive CD8+ T cells sorted from blood. The cell subset or site tag for this specimen amounts to: CD45RA+CCR7+. Source of these receptors: a young man in good health.

Note on this clone: At the DNA level, this CDR3 is encoded by other sequences in the same sample as well. The genes are TRBV5-6 and TRBJ2-7; tentative D call: TRBD2 (6 bases). The CDR3 sequence is 14 residues long. Between the trimmed V and J ends, which lost 0 bases and 0 bases, there was a span of 7 bases. CDR1 is SGHDT, CDR2 YYEEEE, per germline. CDR3 loop: CASSLVGSSYEQYF. The CDR3 DNA sequence: TGTGCCAGCAGCTTGGTCGGGAGCTCCTACGAGCAGTACTTC.

The chain combines TRBV10-2 with TRBJ1-3; TRBD1 aligns across 7 bases. V lost 7 bases, J lost 4 bases, and 7 bases stayed unmatched. The CDR3 is made up of 14 amino acids. Germline V lookup: CDR1 WSHSY, CDR2 SAAADI. The CDR3 loop reads CASNPTGNGNTIYF. In DNA, the CDR3 is TGCGCCAGCAACCCGACAGGGAACGGAAACACCATATATTTT.

The chain couples TRBV9 to TRBJ2-3, with 7 nucleotides matching TRBD2. CDR3 length equals 15 residues. Germline assignment: CDR1 SGDLS and CDR2 YYNGEE. V gave up 3 bases and J gave up 2 bases; unmatched junction bases: 6. Written as DNA, the CDR3 is TGTGCCAGCAGCGATCTGGGGGGGGACACAGATACGCAGTATTTT. It is translated as CASSDLGGDTDTQYF.

The rearrangement joins TRBV18 to TRBJ2-7; D perhaps matches TRBD2 (6 bases). This CDR3 spans 19 amino acids. Deletions cut 2 bases from V and 5 bases from J, with 28 bases between. The germline V gene encodes CDR1 KGHSH and CDR2 LQKENI. The DNA of the CDR3 is TGTGCCAGCTCACCAAATTGGTTGACACCGGGGACTGGAAGCGACGAGCAGTACTTC. This translates into CASSPNWLTPGTGSDEQYF.

The genes are TRBV27 and TRBJ1-5; a possible D gene is TRBD1 (6 bases). Germline loops: CDR1 MNHEY, CDR2 SMNVEV (reference sequence). V was shortened by 4 bases and J by 1 base, with 8 bases between the two germline ends. The CDR3 is made up of 14 amino acids. CDR3 region: CASSYTGSNQPQHF. DNA for the CDR3: TGTGCCAGCAGTTATACAGGGAGCAATCAGCCCCAGCATTTT.

The rearrangement links TRBV6-5 to TRBJ2-3, with a weak D call TRBD2 (6 bases). Germline V gives CDR1 MNHEY, CDR2 SVGAGI. The CDR3 contains 15 residues. The V end was cut by 6 bases, the J end by 4 bases, with 17 bases between. The CDR3 nucleotides read TGTGCCAGCAGCCCCGGGTGGGGGAGGCCAGATACGCAGTATTTT. It is translated as CASSPGWGRPDTQYF.

The J gene is TRBJ2-1, the V gene TRBV18; tentative D call: TRBD2 (6 bases). Germline V lookup: CDR1 KGHSH, CDR2 LQKENI. V was trimmed by 4 bases and J by 3 bases, leaving 13 bases between them. This CDR3 comprises 15 residues. The CDR3 DNA sequence: TGTGCCAGCTCACGCGGGGAGGTGGGCTACAATGAGCAGTTCTTC. Translating gives CASSRGEVGYNEQFF. Full variable domain (remainder filled in from reference TRBV18 and TRBJ2-1): NAGVMQNPRHLVRRRGQEARLRCSPMKGHSHVYWYRQLPEEGLKFMVYLQKENIIDESGMPKERFSAEFPKEGPSILRIQQVVRGDSAAYFCASSRGEVGYNEQFFGPGTRLTVL.

This clone was counted a few times. The rearrangement links TRBV9 to TRBJ2-2; D is ambiguous. The CDR3 has 13 amino acids. Germline V gene sequence: CDR1 SGDLS, CDR2 YYNGEE. Trimming stripped 5 bases from V and 2 bases from J, with 7 bases between. CDR3 region: CASSRSNTGELFF. For the CDR3, the DNA is TGTGCCAGCAGTAGGTCCAACACCGGGGAGCTGTTTTTT.

The chain employs TRBV5-1 and TRBJ1-1; D is unresolved. Per germline, CDR1 SGHRS and CDR2 YFSETQ. The CDR3 runs to 14 residues. The V end was cut by 2 bases, the J end by 7 bases, with 15 bases between. CDR3 amino acids: CASSFGPLEGEAFF. The DNA for the CDR3 is TGCGCCAGCAGCTTCGGCCCTTTGGAGGGTGAAGCTTTCTTT.

This clone was picked up one time. The CDR3 spells CATRGDSYEQYF. CDR3 sequence (DNA): TGTGCCACGCGGGGTGACTCCTACGAGCAGTACTTC. This chain connects TRBV7-2 to TRBJ2-7; D possibly corresponds to TRBD2 (6 bases). V was cut by 10 bases and J by 0 bases, with 10 bases left in between. The length of the CDR3 is 12 residues. Germline V CDR1 and CDR2: SGHTA, FQGNSA. The full variable domain, in which reference TRBV7-2 and TRBJ2-7 provide the parts outside the CDR3, is GAGVSQSPSNKVTEKGKDVELRCDPISGHTALYWYRQSLGQGLEFLIYFQGNSAPDKSGLPSDRFSAERTGGSVSTLTIQRTQQEDSAVYLCATRGDSYEQYFGPGTRLTVT.

The chain links TRBV6-5 to TRBJ2-7, with a tentative D call TRBD1 (5 bases). The germline V gene encodes CDR1 MNHEY and CDR2 SVGAGI. V lost 5 bases and J lost 5, with 16 bases in between. The CDR3 length is 14 residues. This CDR3 is CASSELQGNHEQYF. The CDR3 DNA is TGTGCCAGCAGTGAACTCCAGGGAAACCACGAGCAGTACTTC.

The chain employs TRBV2 and TRBJ1-2, with no clear D. CDR1 is SNHLY and CDR2 is FYNNEI in the germline V gene. Trimming left V 4 bases short and J 4 bases short, with 7 bases between. CDR3 length equals 12 residues. The CDR3 nucleotides are TGTGCCAGCAGTGCAGACCGCTATGGCTACACCTTC. This codes for CASSADRYGYTF.

This clone was seen once. The genes are TRBV7-3 and TRBJ2-7; no definite D call. Per the germline V gene, CDR1 is SGHTA and CDR2 is FQGTGA. V shed 2 bases and J shed 4 bases, with 9 bases lying between them. This CDR3 has 13 residues. CDR3 coding DNA: TGTGCCAGCAGCTTAGGTCCTGGTTACGAGCAGTACTTC. Its protein product is CASSLGPGYEQYF.

V is TRBV11-3 and J is TRBJ2-1, with 13 bases matching TRBD2. CDR3 size: 16 residues. Germline trimming cut 5 bases from V and 1 base from J; bases unmatched to any gene: 2. CDR1 and CDR2 (germline): SGHNT, YENEEA. The CDR3 loop reads CASSTSGRGSYNEQFF. CDR3 sequence (DNA): TGTGCCAGCAGCACTAGCGGGAGGGGTTCCTACAATGAGCAGTTCTTC.

The rearrangement uses TRBV10-3 and TRBJ2-4; 11 bases map to TRBD1. Trimming cost V 0 bases and J 6 bases; bases outside gene matches: 7. CDR3 size: 17 residues. CDR1 is ENHRY, CDR2 SYGVKD, per germline. The DNA of the CDR3 is TGTGCCATCAGTGAGTCGAATTTCGGACAGGGGGCAAACATTCAGTACTTC. Encoded protein: CAISESNFGQGANIQYF.

A word on this clone: Other DNA sequences in this specimen translate into the identical CDR3. The chain has TRBV9 and TRBJ2-3; D ambiguous. The CDR3 covers 13 residues. The V gene's germline CDR1 is SGDLS and CDR2 YYNGEE. Trimming removed 0 bases at V and 3 bases at J, with 5 bases between. In DNA form, the CDR3 reads TGTGCCAGCAGCGTAGAAAGGACAGATACGCAGTATTTT. As protein: CASSVERTDTQYF. The entire variable domain, with the rest obtained from reference TRBV9 and TRBJ2-3, is as follows: DSGVTQTPKHLITATGQRVTLRCSPRSGDLSVYWYQQSLDQGLQFLIQYYNGEERAKGNILERFSAQQFPDLHSELNLSSLELGDSALYFCASSVERTDTQYFGPGTRLTVL.

The rearrangement joins TRBV10-1 to TRBJ2-7; D might be TRBD1 (5 bases). The CDR3 loop spans 14 amino acids. V lost 5 bases and J lost 0, with 11 bases in between. CDR1 WNHNN and CDR2 SYGVQD come from the germline V gene (reference sequence). The CDR3 region has the DNA TGCGCCAGCAGTTTCGGACACTCCTCCTACGAGCAGTACTTC. Translated, it gives CASSFGHSSYEQYF.